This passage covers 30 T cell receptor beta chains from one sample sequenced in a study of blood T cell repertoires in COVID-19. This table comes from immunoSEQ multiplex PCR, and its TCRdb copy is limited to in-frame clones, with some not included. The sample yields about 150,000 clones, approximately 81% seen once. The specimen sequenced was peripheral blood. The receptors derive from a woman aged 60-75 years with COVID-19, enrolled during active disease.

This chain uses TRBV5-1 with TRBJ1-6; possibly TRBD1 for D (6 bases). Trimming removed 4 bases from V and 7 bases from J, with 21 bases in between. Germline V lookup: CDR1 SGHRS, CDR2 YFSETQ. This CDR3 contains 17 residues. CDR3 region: CASSPQGSGSANSPLHF. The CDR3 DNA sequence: TGCGCCAGCAGCCCCCAGGGGTCCGGATCGGCGAATTCACCCCTCCACTTT.

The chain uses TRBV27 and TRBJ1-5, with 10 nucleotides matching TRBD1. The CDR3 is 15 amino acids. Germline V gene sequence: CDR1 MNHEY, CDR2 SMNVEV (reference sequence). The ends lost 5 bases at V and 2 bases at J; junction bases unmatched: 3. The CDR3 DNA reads TGTGCCAGCAGTCATGGACAGGGGGGCAATCAGCCCCAGCATTTT. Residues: CASSHGQGGNQPQHF.

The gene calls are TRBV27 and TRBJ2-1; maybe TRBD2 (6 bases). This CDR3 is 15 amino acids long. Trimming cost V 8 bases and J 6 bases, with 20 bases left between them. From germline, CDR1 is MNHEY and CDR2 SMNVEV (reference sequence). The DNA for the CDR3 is TGTGCCAGCGCCCACGGGAGAGGGCCCCTCAATGAGCAGTTCTTC. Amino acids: CASAHGRGPLNEQFF.

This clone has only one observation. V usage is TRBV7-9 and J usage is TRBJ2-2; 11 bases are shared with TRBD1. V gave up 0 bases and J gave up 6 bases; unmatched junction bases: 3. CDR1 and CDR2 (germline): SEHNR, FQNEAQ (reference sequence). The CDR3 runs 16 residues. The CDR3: CASSLARDRGSGELFF. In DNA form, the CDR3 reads TGTGCCAGCAGCTTAGCGCGGGACAGGGGGTCCGGGGAGCTGTTTTTT.

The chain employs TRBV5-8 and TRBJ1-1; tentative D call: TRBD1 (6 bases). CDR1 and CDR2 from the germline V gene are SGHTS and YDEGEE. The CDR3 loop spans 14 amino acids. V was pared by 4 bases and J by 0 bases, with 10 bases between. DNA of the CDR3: TGTGCCAGCAGCCGTAGGACAGTGAACACTGAAGCTTTCTTT. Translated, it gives CASSRRTVNTEAFF.

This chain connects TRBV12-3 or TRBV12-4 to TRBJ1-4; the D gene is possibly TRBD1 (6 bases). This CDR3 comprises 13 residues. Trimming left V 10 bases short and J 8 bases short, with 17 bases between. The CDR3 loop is CATDSFSTEKLFF. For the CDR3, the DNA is TGTGCCACGGACAGCTTCTCTACGGAAAAACTGTTTTTT.

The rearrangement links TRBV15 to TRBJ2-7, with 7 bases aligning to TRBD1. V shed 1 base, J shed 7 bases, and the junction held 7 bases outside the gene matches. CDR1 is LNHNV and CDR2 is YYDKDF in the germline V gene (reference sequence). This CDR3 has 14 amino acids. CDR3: CATSRVIQGREQYF. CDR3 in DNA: TGTGCCACCAGCAGAGTAATACAGGGGCGTGAGCAGTACTTC.

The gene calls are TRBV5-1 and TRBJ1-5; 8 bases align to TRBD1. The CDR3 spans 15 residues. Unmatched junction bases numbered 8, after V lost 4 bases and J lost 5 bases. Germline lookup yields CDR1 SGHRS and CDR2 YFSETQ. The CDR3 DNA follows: TGCGCCAGCAGCAAATTCGGACAGGGCGATCAGCCCCAGCATTTT. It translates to CASSKFGQGDQPQHF.

The CDR3 spells CASSMDGRGWNSPLHF. The CDR3 DNA is TGTGCCAGTAGTATGGATGGCAGGGGCTGGAATTCACCCCTCCACTTT. The chain carries TRBV19 and TRBJ1-6, with a tentative D call TRBD1 (6 bases). Per germline, CDR1 LNHDA and CDR2 SQIVND (reference sequence). V was trimmed by 3 bases and J by 7 bases, leaving 16 bases between them. This CDR3 contains 16 residues.

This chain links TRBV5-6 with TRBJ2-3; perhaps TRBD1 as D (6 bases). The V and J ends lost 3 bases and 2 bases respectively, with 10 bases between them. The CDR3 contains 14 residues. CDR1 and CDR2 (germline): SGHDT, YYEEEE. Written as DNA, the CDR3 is TGTGCCAGCAGCTATGACAGGTACACAGATACGCAGTATTTT. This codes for CASSYDRYTDTQYF.

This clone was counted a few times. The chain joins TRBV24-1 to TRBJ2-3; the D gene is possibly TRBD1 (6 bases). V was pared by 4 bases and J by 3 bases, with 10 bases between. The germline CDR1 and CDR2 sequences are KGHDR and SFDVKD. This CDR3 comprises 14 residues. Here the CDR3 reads CATSEFQGTDTQYF. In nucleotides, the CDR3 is TGTGCCACCAGTGAGTTTCAGGGGACAGATACGCAGTATTTT.

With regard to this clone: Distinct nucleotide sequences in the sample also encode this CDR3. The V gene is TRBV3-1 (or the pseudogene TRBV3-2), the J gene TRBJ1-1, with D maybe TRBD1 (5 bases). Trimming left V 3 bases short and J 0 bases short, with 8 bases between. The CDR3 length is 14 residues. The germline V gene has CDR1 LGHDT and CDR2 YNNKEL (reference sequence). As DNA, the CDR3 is TGTGCCAGCAGCCAGTCGACAGTGAACACTGAAGCTTTCTTT. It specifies CASSQSTVNTEAFF.

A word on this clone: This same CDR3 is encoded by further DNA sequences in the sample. The CDR3 loop is CASRTGGQPQHF. The DNA of the CDR3 is TGTGCCAGCAGGACAGGGGGACAGCCCCAGCATTTT. The chain has TRBV6-5 and TRBJ1-5; 9 bases align to TRBD1. V lost 6 bases and J lost 7; bases outside the gene matches: 1. CDR3 length: 12 residues. Germline V lookup: CDR1 MNHEY, CDR2 SVGAGI.

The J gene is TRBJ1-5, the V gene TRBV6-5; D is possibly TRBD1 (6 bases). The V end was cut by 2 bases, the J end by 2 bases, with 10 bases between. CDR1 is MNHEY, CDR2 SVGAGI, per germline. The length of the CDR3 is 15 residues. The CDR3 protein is CASSYGPGGNQPQHF. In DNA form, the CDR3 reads TGTGCCAGCAGTTACGGCCCAGGGGGCAATCAGCCCCAGCATTTT.

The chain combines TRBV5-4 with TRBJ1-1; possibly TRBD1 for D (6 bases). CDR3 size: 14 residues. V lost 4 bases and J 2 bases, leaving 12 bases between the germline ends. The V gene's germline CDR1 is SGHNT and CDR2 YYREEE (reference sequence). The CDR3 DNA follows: TGTGCCAGCAGCCTGGGACACTTTAACACTGAAGCTTTCTTT. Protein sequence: CASSLGHFNTEAFF.

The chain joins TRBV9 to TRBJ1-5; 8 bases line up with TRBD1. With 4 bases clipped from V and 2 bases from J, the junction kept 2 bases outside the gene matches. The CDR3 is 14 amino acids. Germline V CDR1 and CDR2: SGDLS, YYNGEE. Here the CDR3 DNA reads TGTGCCAGCAGCCAGGGACAGGGCAATCAGCCCCAGCATTTT. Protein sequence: CASSQGQGNQPQHF.

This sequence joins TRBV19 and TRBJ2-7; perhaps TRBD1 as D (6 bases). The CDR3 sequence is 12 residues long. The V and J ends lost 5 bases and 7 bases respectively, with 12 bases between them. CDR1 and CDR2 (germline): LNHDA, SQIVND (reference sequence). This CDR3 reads CASSPTGREQYF. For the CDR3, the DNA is TGTGCCAGTAGTCCTACAGGGCGGGAGCAGTACTTC.

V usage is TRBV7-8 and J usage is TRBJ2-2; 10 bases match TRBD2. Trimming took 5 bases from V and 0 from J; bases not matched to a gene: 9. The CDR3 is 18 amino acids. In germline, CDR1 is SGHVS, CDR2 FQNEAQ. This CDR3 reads CASSPAGGLGSNTGELFF. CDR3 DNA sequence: TGTGCCAGCAGCCCAGCGGGGGGGCTGGGATCGAACACCGGGGAGCTGTTTTTT.

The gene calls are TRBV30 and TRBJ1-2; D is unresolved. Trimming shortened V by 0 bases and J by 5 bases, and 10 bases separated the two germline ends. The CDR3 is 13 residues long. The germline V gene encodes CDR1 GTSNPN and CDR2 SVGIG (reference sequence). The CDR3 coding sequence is TGTGCCTGGAGTGTACTGAGGCAGTATGGCTACACCTTC. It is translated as CAWSVLRQYGYTF.

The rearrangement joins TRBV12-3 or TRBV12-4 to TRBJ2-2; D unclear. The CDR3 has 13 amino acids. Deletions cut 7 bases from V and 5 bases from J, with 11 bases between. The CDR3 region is CASIRQDTGELFF. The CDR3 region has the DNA TGTGCCAGCATACGACAAGATACCGGGGAGCTGTTTTTT.

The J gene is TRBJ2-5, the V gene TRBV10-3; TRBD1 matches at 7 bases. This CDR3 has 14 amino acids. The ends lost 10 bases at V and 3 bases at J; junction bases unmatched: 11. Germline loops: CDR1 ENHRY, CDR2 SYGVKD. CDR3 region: CATLNPTGKETQYF. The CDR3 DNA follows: TGTGCCACCTTAAACCCGACAGGGAAAGAGACCCAGTACTTC.

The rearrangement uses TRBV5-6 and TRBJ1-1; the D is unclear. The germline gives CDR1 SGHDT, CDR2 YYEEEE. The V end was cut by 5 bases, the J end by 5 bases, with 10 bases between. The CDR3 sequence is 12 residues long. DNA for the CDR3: TGTGCCAGCAGTCTAAGGAGGACTGAAGCTTTCTTT. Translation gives CASSLRRTEAFF. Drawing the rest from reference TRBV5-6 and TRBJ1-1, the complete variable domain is DAGVTQSPTHLIKTRGQQVTLRCSPKSGHDTVSWYQQALGQGPQFIFQYYEEEERQRGNFPDRFSGHQFPNYSSELNVNALLLGDSALYLCASSLRRTEAFFGQGTRLTVV.

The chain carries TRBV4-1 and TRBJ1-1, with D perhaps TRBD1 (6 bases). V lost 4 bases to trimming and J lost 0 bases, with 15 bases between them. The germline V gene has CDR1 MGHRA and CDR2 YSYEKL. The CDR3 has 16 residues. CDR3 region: CASSPQGWRLNTEAFF. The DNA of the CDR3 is TGCGCCAGCAGCCCCCAGGGGTGGCGGTTGAACACTGAAGCTTTCTTT.

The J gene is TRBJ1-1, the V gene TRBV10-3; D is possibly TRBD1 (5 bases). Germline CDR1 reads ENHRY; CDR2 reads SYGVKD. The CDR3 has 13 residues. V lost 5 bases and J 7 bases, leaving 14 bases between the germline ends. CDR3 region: CAISPGAGGEAFF. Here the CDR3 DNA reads TGTGCCATCAGTCCCGGGGCGGGGGGTGAAGCTTTCTTT.

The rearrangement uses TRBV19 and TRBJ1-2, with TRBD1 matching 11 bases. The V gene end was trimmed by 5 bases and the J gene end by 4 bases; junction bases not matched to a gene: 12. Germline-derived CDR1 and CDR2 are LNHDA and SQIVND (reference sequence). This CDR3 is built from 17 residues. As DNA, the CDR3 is TGTGCCAGTAGTCCCGGCGGACAGGGGGCCTTTGGCTATGGCTACACCTTC. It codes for CASSPGGQGAFGYGYTF. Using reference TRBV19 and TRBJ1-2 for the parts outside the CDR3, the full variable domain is DGGITQSPKYLFRKEGQNVTLSCEQNLNHDAMYWYRQDPGQGLRLIYYSQIVNDFQKGDIAEGYSVSREKKESFPLTVTSAQKNPTAFYLCASSPGGQGAFGYGYTFGSGTRLTVV.

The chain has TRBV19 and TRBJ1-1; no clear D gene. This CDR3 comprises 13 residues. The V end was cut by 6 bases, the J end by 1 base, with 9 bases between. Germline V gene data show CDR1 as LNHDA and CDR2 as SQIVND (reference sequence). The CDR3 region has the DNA TGTGCCAGTAGCCCCCTCGGGAACACTGAAGCTTTCTTT. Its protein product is CASSPLGNTEAFF. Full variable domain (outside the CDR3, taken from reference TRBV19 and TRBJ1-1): DGGITQSPKYLFRKEGQNVTLSCEQNLNHDAMYWYRQDPGQGLRLIYYSQIVNDFQKGDIAEGYSVSREKKESFPLTVTSAQKNPTAFYLCASSPLGNTEAFFGQGTRLTVV.

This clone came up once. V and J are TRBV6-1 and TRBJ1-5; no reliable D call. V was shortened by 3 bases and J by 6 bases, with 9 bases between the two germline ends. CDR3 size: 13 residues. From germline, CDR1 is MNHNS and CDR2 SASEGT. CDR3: CASSDALAQPQHF. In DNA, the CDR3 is TGTGCCAGCAGTGATGCACTAGCTCAGCCCCAGCATTTT.

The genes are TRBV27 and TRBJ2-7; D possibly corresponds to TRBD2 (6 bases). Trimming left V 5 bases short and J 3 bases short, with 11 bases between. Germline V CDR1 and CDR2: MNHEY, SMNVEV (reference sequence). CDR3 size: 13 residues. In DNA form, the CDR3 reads TGTGCCAGCAGTCGGTGGGAGGACTACGAGCAGTACTTC. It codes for CASSRWEDYEQYF.

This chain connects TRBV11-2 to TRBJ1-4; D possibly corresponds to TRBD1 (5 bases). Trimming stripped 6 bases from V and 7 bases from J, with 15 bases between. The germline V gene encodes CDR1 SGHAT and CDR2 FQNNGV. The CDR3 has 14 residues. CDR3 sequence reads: CASRSRGRVEKLFF. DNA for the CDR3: TGTGCCAGCAGAAGTAGGGGTCGGGTTGAAAAACTGTTTTTT.

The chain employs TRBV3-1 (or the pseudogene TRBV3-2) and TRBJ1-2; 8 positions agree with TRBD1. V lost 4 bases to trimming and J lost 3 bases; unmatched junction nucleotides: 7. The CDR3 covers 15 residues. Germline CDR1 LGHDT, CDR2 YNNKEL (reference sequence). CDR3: CASSRSGGADYGYTF. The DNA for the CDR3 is TGTGCCAGCAGCCGATCAGGGGGCGCGGACTATGGCTACACCTTC.